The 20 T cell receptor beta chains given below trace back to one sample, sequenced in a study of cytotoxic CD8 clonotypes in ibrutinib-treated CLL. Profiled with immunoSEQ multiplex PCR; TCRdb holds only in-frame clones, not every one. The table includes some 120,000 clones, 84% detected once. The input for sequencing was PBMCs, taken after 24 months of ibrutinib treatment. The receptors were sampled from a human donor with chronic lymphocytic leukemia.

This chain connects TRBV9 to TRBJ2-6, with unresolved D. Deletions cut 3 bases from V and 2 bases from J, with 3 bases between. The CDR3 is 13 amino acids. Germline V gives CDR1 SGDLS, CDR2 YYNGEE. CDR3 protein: CASSAPGANVLTF. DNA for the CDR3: TGTGCCAGCAGCGCTCCTGGGGCCAACGTCCTGACTTTC. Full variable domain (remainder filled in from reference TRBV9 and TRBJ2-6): DSGVTQTPKHLITATGQRVTLRCSPRSGDLSVYWYQQSLDQGLQFLIQYYNGEERAKGNILERFSAQQFPDLHSELNLSSLELGDSALYFCASSAPGANVLTFGAGSRLTVL.

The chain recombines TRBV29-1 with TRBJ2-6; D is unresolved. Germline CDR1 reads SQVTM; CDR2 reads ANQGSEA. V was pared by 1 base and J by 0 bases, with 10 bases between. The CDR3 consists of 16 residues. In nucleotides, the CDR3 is TGCAGCGTTGAAGGCCCCTTGGACTCTGGGGCCAACGTCCTGACTTTC. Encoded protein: CSVEGPLDSGANVLTF.

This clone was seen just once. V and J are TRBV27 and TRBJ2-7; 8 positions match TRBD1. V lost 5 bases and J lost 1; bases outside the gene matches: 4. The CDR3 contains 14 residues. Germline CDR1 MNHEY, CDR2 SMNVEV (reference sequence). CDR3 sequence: CASSIGQGSYEQYF. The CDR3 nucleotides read TGTGCCAGCAGTATCGGACAGGGTTCCTACGAGCAGTACTTC.

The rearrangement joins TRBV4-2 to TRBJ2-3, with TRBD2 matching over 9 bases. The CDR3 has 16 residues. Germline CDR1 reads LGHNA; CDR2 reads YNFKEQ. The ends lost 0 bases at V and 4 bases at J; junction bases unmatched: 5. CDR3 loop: CASSQDPLAGPDTQYF. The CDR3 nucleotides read TGTGCCAGCAGCCAAGATCCCCTAGCGGGGCCAGATACGCAGTATTTT.

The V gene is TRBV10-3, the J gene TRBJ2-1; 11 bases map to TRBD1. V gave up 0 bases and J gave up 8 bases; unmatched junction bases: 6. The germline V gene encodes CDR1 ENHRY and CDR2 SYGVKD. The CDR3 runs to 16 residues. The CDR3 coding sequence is TGTGCCATCAGTGAGTCCGGGACAGGGGGAATCGATGAGCAGTTCTTC. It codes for CAISESGTGGIDEQFF.

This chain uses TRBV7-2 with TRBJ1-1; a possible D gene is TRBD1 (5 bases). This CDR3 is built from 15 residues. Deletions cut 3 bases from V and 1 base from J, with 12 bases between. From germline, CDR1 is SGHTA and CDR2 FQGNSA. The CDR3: CASSLRGMQNTEAFF. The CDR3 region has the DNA TGTGCCAGCAGCTTGCGGGGCATGCAGAACACTGAAGCTTTCTTT. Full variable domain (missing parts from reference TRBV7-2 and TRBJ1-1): GAGVSQSPSNKVTEKGKDVELRCDPISGHTALYWYRQSLGQGLEFLIYFQGNSAPDKSGLPSDRFSAERTGGSVSTLTIQRTQQEDSAVYLCASSLRGMQNTEAFFGQGTRLTVV.

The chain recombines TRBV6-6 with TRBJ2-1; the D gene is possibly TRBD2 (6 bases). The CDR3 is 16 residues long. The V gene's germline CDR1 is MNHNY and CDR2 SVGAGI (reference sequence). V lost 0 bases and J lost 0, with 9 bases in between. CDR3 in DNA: TGTGCCAGCAGTTACTCGGGGGGAGCCTCCTACAATGAGCAGTTCTTC. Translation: CASSYSGGASYNEQFF.

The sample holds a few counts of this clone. For the CDR3, the DNA is TGCGCCAGCAGTTATGGTGCCAGTTCTGGTTCACCCCTCCACTTT. Amino acid sequence: CASSYGASSGSPLHF. The V and J genes are TRBV5-1 and TRBJ1-6; D gene unclear. The CDR3 runs to 15 residues. Germline assignment: CDR1 SGHRS and CDR2 YFSETQ. With 5 bases removed from V and 9 bases from J, the gap between germline ends came to 18 bases.

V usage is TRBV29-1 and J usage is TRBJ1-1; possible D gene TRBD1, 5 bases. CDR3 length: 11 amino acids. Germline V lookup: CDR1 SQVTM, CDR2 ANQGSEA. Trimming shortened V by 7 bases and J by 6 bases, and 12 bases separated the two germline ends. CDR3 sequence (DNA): TGCAGCGGGGTAGGGGACTCTGAAGCTTTCTTT. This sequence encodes CSGVGDSEAFF.

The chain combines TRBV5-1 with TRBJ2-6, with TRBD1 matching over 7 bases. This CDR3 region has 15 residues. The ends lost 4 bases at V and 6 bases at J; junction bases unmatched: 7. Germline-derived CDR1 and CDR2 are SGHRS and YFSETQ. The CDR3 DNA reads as TGCGCCAGCAGCCGGACAGGTCAGACGGCCAACGTCCTGACTTTC. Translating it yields CASSRTGQTANVLTF.

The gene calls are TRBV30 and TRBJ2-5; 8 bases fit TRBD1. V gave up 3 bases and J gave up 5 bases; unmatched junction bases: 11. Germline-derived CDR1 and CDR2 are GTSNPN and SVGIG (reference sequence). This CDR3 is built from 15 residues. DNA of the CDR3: TGTGCCTGGAGACCGCAGGGGGCATTCGCGGAGACCCAGTACTTC. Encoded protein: CAWRPQGAFAETQYF.

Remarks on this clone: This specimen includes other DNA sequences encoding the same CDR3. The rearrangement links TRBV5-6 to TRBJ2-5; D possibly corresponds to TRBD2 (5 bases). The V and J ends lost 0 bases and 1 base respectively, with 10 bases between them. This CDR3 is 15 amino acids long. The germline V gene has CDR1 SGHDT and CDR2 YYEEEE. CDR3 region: CASSLGLAGQETQYF. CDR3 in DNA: TGTGCCAGCAGCTTGGGGCTAGCCGGCCAAGAGACCCAGTACTTC.

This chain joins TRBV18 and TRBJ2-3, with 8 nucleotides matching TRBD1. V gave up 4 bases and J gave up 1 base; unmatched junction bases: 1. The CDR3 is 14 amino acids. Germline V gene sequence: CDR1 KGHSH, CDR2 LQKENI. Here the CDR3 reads CASSRGQGTDTQYF. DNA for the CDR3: TGTGCCAGCTCACGGGGACAGGGCACAGATACGCAGTATTTT.

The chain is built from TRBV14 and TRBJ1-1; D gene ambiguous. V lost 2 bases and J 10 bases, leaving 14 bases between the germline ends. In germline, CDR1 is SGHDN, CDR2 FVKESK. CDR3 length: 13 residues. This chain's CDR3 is CASSQFTSRAAFF. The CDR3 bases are TGTGCCAGCAGCCAATTTACTAGTAGGGCAGCTTTCTTT.

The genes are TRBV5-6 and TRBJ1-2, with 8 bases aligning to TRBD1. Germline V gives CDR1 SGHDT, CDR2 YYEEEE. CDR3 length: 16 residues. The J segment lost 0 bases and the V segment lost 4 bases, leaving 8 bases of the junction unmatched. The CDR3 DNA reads TGTGCCAGCAGCCCTGGGACAGGAGCTTCTAACTATGGCTACACCTTC. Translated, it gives CASSPGTGASNYGYTF.

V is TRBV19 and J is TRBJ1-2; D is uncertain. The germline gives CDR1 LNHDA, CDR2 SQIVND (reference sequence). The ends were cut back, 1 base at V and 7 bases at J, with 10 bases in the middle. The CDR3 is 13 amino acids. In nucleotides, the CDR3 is TGTGCCAGTAGTATAGGCGGTCTTCGTGGCTACACCTTC. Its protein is CASSIGGLRGYTF.

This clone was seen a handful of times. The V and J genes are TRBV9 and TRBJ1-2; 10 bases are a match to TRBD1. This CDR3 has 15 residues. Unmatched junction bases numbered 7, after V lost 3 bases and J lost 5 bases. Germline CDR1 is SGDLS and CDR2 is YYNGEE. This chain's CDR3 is CASSGRDRGYYGYTF. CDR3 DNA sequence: TGTGCCAGCAGCGGCCGGGACAGGGGATATTATGGCTACACCTTC.

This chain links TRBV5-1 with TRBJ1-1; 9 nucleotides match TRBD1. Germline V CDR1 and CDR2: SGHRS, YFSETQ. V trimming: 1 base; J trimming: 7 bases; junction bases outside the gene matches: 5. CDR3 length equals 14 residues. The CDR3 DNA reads TGCGCCAGCAGCTTGCTCCCGGGACAGGGTGAAGCTTTCTTT. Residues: CASSLLPGQGEAFF.

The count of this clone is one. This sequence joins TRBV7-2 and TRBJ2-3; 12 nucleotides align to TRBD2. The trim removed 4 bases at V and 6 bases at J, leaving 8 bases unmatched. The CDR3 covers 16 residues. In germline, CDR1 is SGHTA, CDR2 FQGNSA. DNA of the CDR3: TGTGCCAGCAGCTCCAAACTAGCGGGGGGTTTGGATACGCAGTATTTT. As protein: CASSSKLAGGLDTQYF.

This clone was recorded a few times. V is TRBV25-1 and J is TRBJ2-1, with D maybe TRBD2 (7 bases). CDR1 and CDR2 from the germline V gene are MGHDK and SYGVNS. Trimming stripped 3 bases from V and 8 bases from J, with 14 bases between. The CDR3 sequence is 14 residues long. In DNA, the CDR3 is TGTGCCAGCAGTGACCCAACGGGGGGCGATGAGCAGTTCTTC. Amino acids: CASSDPTGGDEQFF.